Below are 28 T cell receptor beta chains sequenced from a single sample in a study of technical replicates of blood from several donors. TCRdb keeps only in-frame clones here, not all; method: immunoSEQ multiplex PCR. The sample lists about 83,000 clones; just under 95% were seen once. Sequences were obtained from T cells isolated from PBMCs. The receptor set was obtained from a human donor in good health.

The chain uses TRBV7-8 and TRBJ2-7; 13 bases align to TRBD2. J was trimmed by 2 bases and V by 0 bases; bases with no gene match: 10. The germline gives CDR1 SGHVS, CDR2 FQNEAQ. The CDR3 loop spans 19 amino acids. Here the CDR3 reads CASSLARLAGGPNPYEQYF. The CDR3 nucleotides read TGTGCCAGCAGCTTAGCTCGACTAGCGGGGGGTCCGAACCCCTACGAGCAGTACTTC.

The rearrangement uses TRBV6-5 and TRBJ2-5; D unresolved. This CDR3 region has 13 residues. Germline CDR1 is MNHEY and CDR2 is SVGAGI. With 6 bases removed from V and 5 bases from J, the gap between germline ends came to 13 bases. CDR3 DNA: TGTGCCAGCAGGTCCGGTCCGGTCGAGACCCAGTACTTC. Translated, it gives CASRSGPVETQYF.

The rearrangement joins TRBV7-2 to TRBJ2-1, with 16 bases fitting TRBD2. This CDR3 is 17 amino acids long. Per the germline V gene, CDR1 is SGHTA and CDR2 is FQGNSA. Germline trimming cut 1 base from V and 9 bases from J; bases unmatched to any gene: 6. CDR3 coding DNA: TGTGCCAGCAGCTTAGTTGGGACTAGCGGGAGGGCCTCTGAGCAGTTCTTC. It is translated as CASSLVGTSGRASEQFF.

This chain links TRBV20-1 with TRBJ1-3; D unresolved. V was cut by 3 bases and J by 4 bases, with 4 bases left in between. This CDR3 has 11 amino acids. Germline V gene sequence: CDR1 DFQATT, CDR2 SNEGSKA (reference sequence). The CDR3 DNA follows: TGCAGTGCTAGCCCGGGAAACACCATATATTTT. This sequence encodes CSASPGNTIYF.

The J gene is TRBJ1-1, the V gene TRBV19; TRBD1 might be the D (6 bases). Germline V lookup: CDR1 LNHDA, CDR2 SQIVND (reference sequence). V was clipped by 5 bases and J by 1 base, with 11 bases between them. The CDR3 consists of 14 residues. The CDR3 nucleotides are TGTGCCAGTAGTCCGGACAGCAGGAACACTGAAGCTTTCTTT. This encodes CASSPDSRNTEAFF.

V gene TRBV19 combines with J gene TRBJ2-1; weak D call: TRBD2 (5 bases). With 6 bases removed from V and 0 bases from J, the gap between germline ends came to 12 bases. The CDR3 runs to 15 residues. CDR1 and CDR2 from the germline V gene are LNHDA and SQIVND (reference sequence). CDR3 protein: CASRHLGSSYNEQFF. The CDR3 DNA is TGTGCCAGTAGGCACCTAGGGAGCTCCTACAATGAGCAGTTCTTC.

The chain uses TRBV11-2 and TRBJ2-7; TRBD2 matches at 8 bases. J was trimmed by 2 bases and V by 4 bases; bases with no gene match: 10. This CDR3 spans 16 amino acids. CDR1 and CDR2 from the germline V gene are SGHAT and FQNNGV. The CDR3 bases are TGTGCCAGCAGCTCACGGCGACTAGCGATTACCTACGAGCAGTACTTC. Its translation is CASSSRRLAITYEQYF.

The genes are TRBV16 and TRBJ2-5; 8 nucleotides agree with TRBD1. The CDR3 extends over 15 amino acids. Germline CDR1 KGHSY, CDR2 FQNENV. V lost 4 bases, J lost 2 bases, and 6 bases stayed unmatched. CDR3 amino acids: CASSLTGAQQETQYF. The CDR3 region has the DNA TGTGCCAGCAGCCTGACAGGGGCGCAACAAGAGACCCAGTACTTC.

V and J are TRBV19 and TRBJ1-3, with a possible D match to TRBD1 (6 bases). Trimming cost V 9 bases and J 4 bases, with 13 bases left between them. Germline V lookup: CDR1 LNHDA, CDR2 SQIVND (reference sequence). This CDR3 has 13 residues. The CDR3 sequence is CARKGGLGNTIYF. In DNA form, the CDR3 reads TGTGCCAGAAAAGGGGGTCTAGGAAACACCATATATTTT.

The V and J genes are TRBV4-1 and TRBJ2-7, with 9 nucleotides matching TRBD1. Germline trimming cut 3 bases from V and 0 bases from J; bases unmatched to any gene: 3. The CDR3 runs 15 residues. CDR1 is MGHRA, CDR2 YSYEKL, per germline. Here the CDR3 DNA reads TGCGCCAGCAGCCATCCGGGACAGGGCTCCTACGAGCAGTACTTC. This translates into CASSHPGQGSYEQYF.

This clone was seen a few times. The V and J genes are TRBV5-4 and TRBJ2-6, with a tentative D call TRBD1 (6 bases). In germline, CDR1 is SGHNT, CDR2 YYREEE (reference sequence). Trimming shortened V by 1 base and J by 0 bases, and 20 bases separated the two germline ends. This CDR3 has 20 amino acids. CDR3 residues: CASSLRRYATGSSGANVLTF. The CDR3, as DNA: TGTGCCAGCAGCTTGCGCCGGTACGCGACAGGAAGCTCTGGGGCCAACGTCCTGACTTTC.

The rearrangement uses TRBV6-1 and TRBJ2-7, with a weak D call TRBD1 (6 bases). The length of the CDR3 is 14 residues. V dropped 2 bases and J dropped 0 bases, with 8 bases sitting between them. From germline, CDR1 is MNHNS and CDR2 SASEGT. The CDR3 reads CASSEQGTSYEQYF. In DNA form, the CDR3 reads TGTGCCAGCAGTGAACAGGGGACCTCCTACGAGCAGTACTTC.

V usage is TRBV7-9 and J usage is TRBJ2-2, with D possibly being TRBD1 (5 bases). The CDR3 extends over 15 amino acids. Trimming cost V 7 bases and J 5 bases, with 17 bases left between them. Germline CDR1 SEHNR, CDR2 FQNEAQ (reference sequence). The CDR3: CASTVGQGRTGELFF. CDR3 in DNA: TGTGCCAGCACCGTGGGGCAGGGAAGGACCGGGGAGCTGTTTTTT.

This rearrangement joins TRBV2 to TRBJ2-3; 8 nucleotides match TRBD2. V lost 7 bases, J lost 2 bases, and 5 bases stayed unmatched. The CDR3 has 14 residues. Germline V lookup: CDR1 SNHLY, CDR2 FYNNEI. Here the CDR3 reads CASMSGSVTDTQYF. The CDR3 DNA reads TGTGCCAGCATGAGCGGGAGCGTCACAGATACGCAGTATTTT.

The chain has TRBV5-5 and TRBJ2-7; 8 nucleotides match TRBD2. J lost 7 bases, V lost 4 bases, and 4 bases had no gene match. Germline CDR1 reads SGHKS; CDR2 reads YYEKEE (reference sequence). The CDR3 runs 12 residues. The CDR3 region has the DNA TGTGCCAGCAGCCGGGGGGGTGGGGAGCAGTACTTC. Translation: CASSRGGGEQYF.

This chain links TRBV19 with TRBJ1-2; D ambiguous. The CDR3 has 14 amino acids. The V end lost 3 bases, the J end lost 7 bases, and 15 bases lay between the germline ends. Per the germline V gene, CDR1 is LNHDA and CDR2 is SQIVND (reference sequence). CDR3 coding DNA: TGTGCCAGTAGTATTAAGCCAGGTCCCATTGGCTACACCTTC. It specifies CASSIKPGPIGYTF. Full variable domain (outside the CDR3, taken from reference TRBV19 and TRBJ1-2): DGGITQSPKYLFRKEGQNVTLSCEQNLNHDAMYWYRQDPGQGLRLIYYSQIVNDFQKGDIAEGYSVSREKKESFPLTVTSAQKNPTAFYLCASSIKPGPIGYTFGSGTRLTVV.

The V gene is TRBV5-1, the J gene TRBJ2-7; perhaps TRBD1 as D (5 bases). Germline values: CDR1 SGHRS, CDR2 YFSETQ. The CDR3 length is 14 residues. Trimming left V 0 bases short and J 3 bases short, with 10 bases between. The CDR3 sequence is CASSLGPGIYEQYF. The CDR3 region has the DNA TGCGCCAGCAGCTTGGGCCCAGGGATCTACGAGCAGTACTTC.

The rearrangement links TRBV29-1 to TRBJ1-2, with unresolved D. The ends were cut back, 4 bases at V and 8 bases at J, with 11 bases in the middle. The CDR3 is 11 amino acids. Germline-derived CDR1 and CDR2 are SQVTM and ANQGSEA. The CDR3 here is CSVGGELGYTF. In DNA form, the CDR3 reads TGCAGCGTTGGCGGGGAGCTCGGCTACACCTTC.

The J gene is TRBJ2-7, the V gene TRBV21-1; the D call TRBD2 from the table was never checked on the DNA. TRBV21-1 is a pseudogene segment. The CDR3 is made up of 16 amino acids. CDR3 protein: CASSKPTGTRDDEQYF. In nucleotides, the CDR3 is TGTGCCAGCAGCAAACCTACCGGGACTAGGGACGACGAGCAGTACTTC.

The chain combines TRBV9 with TRBJ2-6; D call uncertain. The CDR3 length is 15 residues. The V gene lost 0 bases and the J gene lost 3 bases, with 7 bases spanning the gap. Germline CDR1 and CDR2: SGDLS and YYNGEE. The CDR3 region has the DNA TGTGCCAGCAGCGTAGGGGCACGTGGGGCCAACGTCCTGACTTTC. Residues: CASSVGARGANVLTF.

CDR3 in amino acids: CASMTRGEGGKLFF. CDR3 nucleotides: TGTGCCAGCATGACAAGAGGGGAGGGGGGAAAACTGTTTTTT. The V gene is TRBV6-6, the J gene TRBJ1-4; weak D call: TRBD1 (6 bases). The CDR3 has 14 amino acids. Germline V gene lookup returns CDR1 MNHNY and CDR2 SVGAGI (reference sequence). Trimming pared 7 bases from V and 10 bases from J, leaving 19 bases between.

The chain uses TRBV9 and TRBJ1-1, with no clear D. V was shortened by 1 base and J by 3 bases, with 10 bases between the two germline ends. The germline gives CDR1 SGDLS, CDR2 YYNGEE. The CDR3 runs to 14 residues. CDR3 in amino acids: CASSVQVSDTEAFF. The CDR3 nucleotides read TGTGCCAGCAGCGTACAGGTGTCAGACACTGAAGCTTTCTTT.

This clone was seen only once. V gene TRBV6-6 combines with J gene TRBJ1-5; D unresolved. Between the trimmed V and J ends, which lost 7 bases and 6 bases, there was a span of 10 bases. CDR1 and CDR2 (germline): MNHNY, SVGAGI (reference sequence). There are 12 residues in the CDR3. The CDR3 loop reads CASTEAGQPQHF. The DNA of the CDR3 is TGTGCCAGCACCGAGGCGGGTCAGCCCCAGCATTTT.

The chain uses TRBV27 and TRBJ2-7; the D gene is possibly TRBD2 (6 bases). Germline values: CDR1 MNHEY, CDR2 SMNVEV (reference sequence). This CDR3 is 15 amino acids long. The V and J ends lost 2 bases and 0 bases respectively, with 11 bases between them. CDR3: CASSLGGSLSYEQYF. The CDR3 DNA follows: TGTGCCAGCAGTTTAGGGGGGTCCCTCTCCTACGAGCAGTACTTC.

J is TRBJ1-5 and V is TRBV15; D call uncertain. CDR1 and CDR2 (germline): LNHNV, YYDKDF (reference sequence). With 2 bases removed from V and 0 bases from J, the gap between germline ends came to 20 bases. This CDR3 is 19 amino acids long. CDR3 DNA: TGTGCCACCAGCAGATTACAGAACGCTGGAGACTATAGCAATCAGCCCCAGCATTTT. Amino acid sequence: CATSRLQNAGDYSNQPQHF.

This chain connects TRBV19 to TRBJ2-6, with 7 bases aligning to TRBD1. Trimming at V came to 5 bases and at J to 3 bases, leaving 7 bases not matched to a gene. This CDR3 has 16 amino acids. The germline V gene encodes CDR1 LNHDA and CDR2 SQIVND (reference sequence). Written as DNA, the CDR3 is TGTGCCAGTAGTGCGACAGGGTCCTATGGGGCCAACGTCCTGACTTTC. Encoded protein: CASSATGSYGANVLTF.

This clone was counted a few times. The gene calls are TRBV10-1 and TRBJ2-7, with 9 nucleotides matching TRBD1. The CDR3 is made up of 13 amino acids. Germline CDR1 WNHNN, CDR2 SYGVQD (reference sequence). Trimming at V came to 6 bases and at J to 4 bases, leaving 4 bases not matched to a gene. The CDR3 sequence is CASSRDREYEQYF. Written as DNA, the CDR3 is TGCGCCAGCAGCCGGGACAGGGAATACGAGCAGTACTTC.

J is TRBJ1-3 and V is TRBV5-1; 7 bases match TRBD1. The germline V gene has CDR1 SGHRS and CDR2 YFSETQ. The V and J ends lost 3 bases and 8 bases, in that order; junction bases with no gene match: 17. The CDR3 is 17 residues long. CDR3 loop: CASSYVPTGERSDTIYF. The DNA for the CDR3 is TGCGCCAGCAGCTATGTGCCAACAGGGGAAAGGAGCGACACCATATATTTT.